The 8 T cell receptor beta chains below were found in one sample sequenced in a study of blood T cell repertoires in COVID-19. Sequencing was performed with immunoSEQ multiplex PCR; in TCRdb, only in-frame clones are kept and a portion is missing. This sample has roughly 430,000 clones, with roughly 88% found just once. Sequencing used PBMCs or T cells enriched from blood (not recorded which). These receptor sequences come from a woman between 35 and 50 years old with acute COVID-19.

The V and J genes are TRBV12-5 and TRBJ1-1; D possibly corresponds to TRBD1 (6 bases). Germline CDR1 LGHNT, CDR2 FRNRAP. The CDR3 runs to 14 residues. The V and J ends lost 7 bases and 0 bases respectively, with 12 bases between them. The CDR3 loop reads CASVMGAMNTEAFF. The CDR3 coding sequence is TGTGCTAGTGTCATGGGGGCTATGAACACTGAAGCTTTCTTT.

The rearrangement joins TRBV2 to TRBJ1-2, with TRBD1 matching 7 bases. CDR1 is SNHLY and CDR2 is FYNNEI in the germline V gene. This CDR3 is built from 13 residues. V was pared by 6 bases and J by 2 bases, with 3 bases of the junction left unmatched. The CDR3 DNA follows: TGTGCCAGCAGAGGGACAGCCAACTATGGCTACACCTTC. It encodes CASRGTANYGYTF.

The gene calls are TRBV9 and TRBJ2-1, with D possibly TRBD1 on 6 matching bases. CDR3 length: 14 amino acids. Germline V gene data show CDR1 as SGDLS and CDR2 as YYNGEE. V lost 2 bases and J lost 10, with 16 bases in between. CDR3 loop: CASSVGSSQGEQFF. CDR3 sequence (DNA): TGTGCCAGCAGCGTCGGGTCCTCACAGGGAGAGCAGTTCTTC.

The CDR3 bases are TGTGCCACCAGCTCCGGGACAGGGGACCACGAGCAGTACTTC. It codes for CATSSGTGDHEQYF. This sequence joins TRBV15 and TRBJ2-7; 10 nucleotides agree with TRBD1. CDR1 and CDR2 from the germline V gene are LNHNV and YYDKDF (reference sequence). V was clipped by 5 bases and J by 5 bases; unmatched bases: 6. The CDR3 is made up of 14 amino acids.

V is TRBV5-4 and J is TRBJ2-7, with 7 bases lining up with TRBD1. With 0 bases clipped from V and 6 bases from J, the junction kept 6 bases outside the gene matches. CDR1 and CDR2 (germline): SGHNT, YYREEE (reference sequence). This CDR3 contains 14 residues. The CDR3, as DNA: TGTGCCAGCAGCTTGGGATGGGACAGTGGCGAGCAGTACTTC. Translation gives CASSLGWDSGEQYF.

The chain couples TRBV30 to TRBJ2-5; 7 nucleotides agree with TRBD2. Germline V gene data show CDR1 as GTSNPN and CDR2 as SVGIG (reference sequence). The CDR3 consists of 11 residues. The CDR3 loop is CSGGGQETQYF. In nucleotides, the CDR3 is TGTTCTGGGGGGGGCCAAGAGACCCAGTACTTC.

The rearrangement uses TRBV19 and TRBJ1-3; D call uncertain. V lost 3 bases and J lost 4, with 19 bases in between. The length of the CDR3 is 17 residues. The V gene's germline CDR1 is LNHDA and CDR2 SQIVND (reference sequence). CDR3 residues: CASSMDGSGFLGNTIYF. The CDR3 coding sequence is TGTGCCAGTAGTATGGACGGCAGCGGATTTCTCGGAAACACCATATATTTT.

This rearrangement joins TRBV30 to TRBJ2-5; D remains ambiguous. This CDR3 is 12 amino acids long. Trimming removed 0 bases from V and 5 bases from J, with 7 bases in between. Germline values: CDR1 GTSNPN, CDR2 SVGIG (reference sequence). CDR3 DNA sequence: TGTGCCTGGAGTGTAATCCGTGAGACCCAGTACTTC. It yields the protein CAWSVIRETQYF.